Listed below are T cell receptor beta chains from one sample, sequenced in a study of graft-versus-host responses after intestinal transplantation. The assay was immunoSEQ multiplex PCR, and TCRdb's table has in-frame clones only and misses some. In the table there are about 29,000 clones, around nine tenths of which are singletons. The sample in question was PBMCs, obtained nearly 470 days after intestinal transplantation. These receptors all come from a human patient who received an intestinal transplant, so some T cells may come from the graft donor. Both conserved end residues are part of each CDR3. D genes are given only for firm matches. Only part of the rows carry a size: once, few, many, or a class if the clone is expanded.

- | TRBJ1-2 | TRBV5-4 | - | TGTGCCAGCAGCTCTTACGCGGGACTACCGGGCTATGGCTACACCTTC | CASSSYAGLPGYGYTF
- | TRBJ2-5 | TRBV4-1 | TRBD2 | TGCGCCAGCAGCGATGACGGGAGGGCCGAAGAGACCCAGTACTTC | CASSDDGRAEETQYF
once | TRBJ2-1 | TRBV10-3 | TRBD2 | TGTGCCATCAGTGAGTCGGGAGGGAGCGCCGGTGGTTTCTACAATGAGCAGTTCTTC | CAISESGGSAGGFYNEQFF
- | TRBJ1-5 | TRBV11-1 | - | TGTGCCAGCAGCCAAATGGGGGGAACCAATCAGCCCCAGCATTTT | CASSQMGGTNQPQHF
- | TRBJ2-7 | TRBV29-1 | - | TGCAGCGTTATGACCGGAGACAGAGTCTACGAGCAGTACTTC | CSVMTGDRVYEQYF
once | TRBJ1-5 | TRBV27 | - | TGTGCCAGCTCCGCAGGGGCGCCTTATCAGCCCCAGCATTTT | CASSAGAPYQPQHF
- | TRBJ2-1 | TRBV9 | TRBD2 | TGTGCCAGCAGCGTAGGACTAGCGGTTTACAATGAGCAGTTCTTC | CASSVGLAVYNEQFF
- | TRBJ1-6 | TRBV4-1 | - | TGCGCCAGCAGCCAAGCCACCCCAGGCCCTTCACCCCTCCACTTT | CASSQATPGPSPLHF
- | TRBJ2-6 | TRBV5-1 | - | TGCGCCAGCAGCTTGGGGTTTAGCGGACAAATTTCTGGGGCCAACGTCCTGACTTTC | CASSLGFSGQISGANVLTF
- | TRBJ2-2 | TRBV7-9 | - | TGTGCCAGCAGCTACGGGACGCCGTCCGGGGAGCTGTTTTTT | CASSYGTPSGELFF
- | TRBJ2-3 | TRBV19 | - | TGTGCCAGTCCACCCGGAGGGGGGAAGGACACAGATACGCAGTATTTT | CASPPGGGKDTDTQYF
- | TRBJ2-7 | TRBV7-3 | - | TGTGCCAGCAGCTCCAACAGTGCCTCCTACGAGCAGTACTTC | CASSSNSASYEQYF
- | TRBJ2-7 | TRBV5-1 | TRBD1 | TGCGCCAGCAGCTTGGGCGGGACAGGAACCTACGAGCAGTACTTC | CASSLGGTGTYEQYF
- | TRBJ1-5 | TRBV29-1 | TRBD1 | TGCAGCGCTTCCGGGACAGAGGGACAGCCCCAGCATTTT | CSASGTEGQPQHF
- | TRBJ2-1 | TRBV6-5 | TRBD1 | TGTGCCAGCAGAGGGACAGGGAGCTATGAGCAGTTCTTC | CASRGTGSYEQFF
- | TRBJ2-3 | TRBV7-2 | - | TGTGCCAGCAGCTCGGACTGGGGCACAGATACGCAGTATTTT | CASSSDWGTDTQYF
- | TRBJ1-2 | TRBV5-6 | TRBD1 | TGTGCCAGCAGCCCGACAGGGGGAGGCTATGGCTACACCTTC | CASSPTGGGYGYTF
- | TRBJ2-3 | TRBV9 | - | TGTGCCAGCAGCGTTCATGGGCTAGATGGAGATACGCAGTATTTT | CASSVHGLDGDTQYF
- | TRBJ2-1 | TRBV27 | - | TGTGCCAGCAGTTTCGGGAGCTCCTACAATGAGCAGTTCTTC | CASSFGSSYNEQFF
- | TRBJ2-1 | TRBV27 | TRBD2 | TGTGCCAGCAGTTTATCGGGGGAGGGCGGGAGCTCCTACAATGAGCAGTTCTTC | CASSLSGEGGSSYNEQFF
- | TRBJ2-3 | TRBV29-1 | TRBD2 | TGCAGCGTGGATGGACTAGCGGAGCTCACAGATACGCAGTATTTT | CSVDGLAELTDTQYF
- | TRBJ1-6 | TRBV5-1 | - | TGCGCCAGCAGCTTGGATCTGGGTTCACCCCTCCACTTT | CASSLDLGSPLHF
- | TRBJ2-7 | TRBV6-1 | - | TGTGCCAGCACCCCTTCTTGGGGACGTGGCTACGAGCAGTACTTC | CASTPSWGRGYEQYF
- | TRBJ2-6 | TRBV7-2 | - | TGTGCCAGCAGCATCGACAACTCTGGGGCCAACGTCCTGACTTTC | CASSIDNSGANVLTF
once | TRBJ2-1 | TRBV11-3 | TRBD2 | TGTGCCAGCAGCTCGCGTGGGACTAGCGGGAAGGGTGAGCAGTTCTTC | CASSSRGTSGKGEQFF
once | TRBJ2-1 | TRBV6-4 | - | TGTGCCAGCAGTGATCGGCAGGGTGGGAATGAGCAGTTCTTC | CASSDRQGGNEQFF
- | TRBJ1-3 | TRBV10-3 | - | TGTGCCATCAGTGAGGGACTCACAGGGACTGGAAACACCATATATTTT | CAISEGLTGTGNTIYF
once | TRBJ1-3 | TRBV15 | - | TGTGCCACCAGCAGGACACACAATTCTGGAAACACCATATATTTT | CATSRTHNSGNTIYF
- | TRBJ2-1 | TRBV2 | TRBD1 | TGTGCCAGCAGTGAGCGGACAGGGGAACTCTTC | CASSERTGELF
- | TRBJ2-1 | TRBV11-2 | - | TGTGCCAGCAGCTTCTCCCAAATCCATGAGCAGTTCTTC | CASSFSQIHEQFF
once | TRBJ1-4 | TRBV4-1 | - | TGCGCCAGCAGCCAAGATCAACAGGGAGGTGAAAAACTGTTTTTT | CASSQDQQGGEKLFF
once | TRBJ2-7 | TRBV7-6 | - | TGTGCCAGCAGCTTAGAACCAGTTTCCTACGAGCAGTACTTC | CASSLEPVSYEQYF
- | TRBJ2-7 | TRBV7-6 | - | TGTGCCAGCAGCTTAACGGGGCCCAGCGAGCAGTACTTC | CASSLTGPSEQYF
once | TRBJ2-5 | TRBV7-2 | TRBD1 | TGTGCCAGCAGCAAAGGGTTGGCAGGGGGACAAGAGACCCAGTACTTC | CASSKGLAGGQETQYF
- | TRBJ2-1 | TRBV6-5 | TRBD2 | TGTGCCAGCAGTAAGACACTAGCGTCCTACAATGAGCAGTTCTTC | CASSKTLASYNEQFF
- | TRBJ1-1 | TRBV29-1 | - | TGCAGCGTTGGCCCAGGGTTGGCCACTGAAGCTTTCTTT | CSVGPGLATEAFF
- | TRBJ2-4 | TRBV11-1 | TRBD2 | TGTGCCAGCGGACTAGCGGGATTAGGTAACATTCAGTACTTC | CASGLAGLGNIQYF
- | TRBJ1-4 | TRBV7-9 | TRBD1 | TGTGCCAGCAGCTCCGGACAGGGCCCATATGAAAAACTGTTTTTT | CASSSGQGPYEKLFF
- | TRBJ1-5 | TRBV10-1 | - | TGCGCCAGCAGTGAAAAGGATGAGACTAACAATCAGCCCCAGCATTTT | CASSEKDETNNQPQHF
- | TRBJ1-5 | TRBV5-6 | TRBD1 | TGTGCCAGCAGCGTGGGACAGGGGGCCAATCAGCCCCAGCATTTT | CASSVGQGANQPQHF
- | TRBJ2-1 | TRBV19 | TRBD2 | TGTGCCAGTAGGGGTCCTAGCGGGGGGGTCAATGAGCAGTTCTTC | CASRGPSGGVNEQFF
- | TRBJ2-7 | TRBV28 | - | TGTGCCAGCAGTTTGTTCCGGGGCTCCTACGAGCAGTACTTC | CASSLFRGSYEQYF
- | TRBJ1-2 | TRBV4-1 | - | TGCGCCAGCAGCCAAGGACAGTTCCAAAACTATGGCTACACCTTC | CASSQGQFQNYGYTF
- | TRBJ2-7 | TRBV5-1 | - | TGCGCCAGCAGCTTGCAGGGGTACGAGCAGTACTTC | CASSLQGYEQYF
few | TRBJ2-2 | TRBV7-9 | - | TGTGCCAGCAGCTCGAGATTGAACACCGGGGAGCTGTTTTTT | CASSSRLNTGELFF
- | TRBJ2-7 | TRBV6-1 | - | TGTGCCAGCAGTCACGGGAGAGGCTACGAGCAGTACTTC | CASSHGRGYEQYF
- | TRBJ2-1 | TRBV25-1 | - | TGTGCCAGCTGCGAGGCGCAGGCCCTCTCCTACAATGAGCAGTTCTTC | CASCEAQALSYNEQFF
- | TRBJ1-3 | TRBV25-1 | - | TGTGCCAGCAGCTTGGCCTGGACTGGAAACACCATATATTTT | CASSLAWTGNTIYF
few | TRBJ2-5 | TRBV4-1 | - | TGCGCCAGCAGCCAACGCGGGACGCAAGAGACCCAGTACTTC | CASSQRGTQETQYF
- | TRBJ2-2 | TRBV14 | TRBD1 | TGTGCCAGCAGCCGACAGGGGAACGGGGAGCTGTTTTTT | CASSRQGNGELFF
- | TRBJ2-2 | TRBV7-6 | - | TGTGCCAGCAGCTTAGCGCAGGCAGACGAGGCCGGGGAGCTGTTTTTT | CASSLAQADEAGELFF
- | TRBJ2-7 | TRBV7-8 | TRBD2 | TGTGCCAGCAGCTTAGTGGGGGGGGTCACTGGGCCGTACTACGAGCAGTACTTC | CASSLVGGVTGPYYEQYF
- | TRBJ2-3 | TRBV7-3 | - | TGTGCCAGCAGCCTAGTCGGCACAGATACGCAGTATTTT | CASSLVGTDTQYF
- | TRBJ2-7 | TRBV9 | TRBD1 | TGTGCCAGCAGCGCAGGGGGACAGGGGAATTTCTACGAGCAGTACTTC | CASSAGGQGNFYEQYF
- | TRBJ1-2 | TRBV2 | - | TGTGCCAGCAGTGAAATCCCAGGCGTCTATGGCTACACCTTC | CASSEIPGVYGYTF
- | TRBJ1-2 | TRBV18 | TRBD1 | TGTGCCAGCTCACCACAGATGACAGGGGACTATGGCTACACCTTC | CASSPQMTGDYGYTF